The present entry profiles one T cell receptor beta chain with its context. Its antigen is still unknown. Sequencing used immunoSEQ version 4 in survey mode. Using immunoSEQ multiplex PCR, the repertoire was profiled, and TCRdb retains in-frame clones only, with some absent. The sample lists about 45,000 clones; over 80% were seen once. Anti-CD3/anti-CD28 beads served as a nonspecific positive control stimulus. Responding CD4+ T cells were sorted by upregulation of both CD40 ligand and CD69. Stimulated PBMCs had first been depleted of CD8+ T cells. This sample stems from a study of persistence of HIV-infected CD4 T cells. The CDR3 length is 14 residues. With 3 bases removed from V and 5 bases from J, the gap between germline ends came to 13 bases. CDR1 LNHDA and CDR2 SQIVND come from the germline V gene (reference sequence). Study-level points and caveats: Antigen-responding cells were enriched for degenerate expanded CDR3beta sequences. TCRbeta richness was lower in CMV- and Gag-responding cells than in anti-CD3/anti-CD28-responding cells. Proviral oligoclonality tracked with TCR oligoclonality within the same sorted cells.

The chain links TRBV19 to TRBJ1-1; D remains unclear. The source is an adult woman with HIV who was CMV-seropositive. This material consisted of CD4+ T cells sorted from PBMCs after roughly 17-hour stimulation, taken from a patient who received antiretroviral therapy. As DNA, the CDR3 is TGTGCCAGTAGTATTTCTTACACGAGGACTGAAGCTTTCTTT. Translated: CASSISYTRTEAFF.